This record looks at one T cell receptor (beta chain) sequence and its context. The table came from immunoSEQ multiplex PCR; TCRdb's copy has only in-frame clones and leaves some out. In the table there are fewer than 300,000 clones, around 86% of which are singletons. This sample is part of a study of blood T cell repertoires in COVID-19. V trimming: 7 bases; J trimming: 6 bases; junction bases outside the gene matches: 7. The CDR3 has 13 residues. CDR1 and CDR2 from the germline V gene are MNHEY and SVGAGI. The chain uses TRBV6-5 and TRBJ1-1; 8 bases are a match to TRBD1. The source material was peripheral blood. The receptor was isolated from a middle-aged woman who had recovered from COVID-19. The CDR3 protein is CASTLDRGAEAFF. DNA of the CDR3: TGTGCCAGCACCCTAGACAGGGGCGCTGAAGCTTTCTTT.